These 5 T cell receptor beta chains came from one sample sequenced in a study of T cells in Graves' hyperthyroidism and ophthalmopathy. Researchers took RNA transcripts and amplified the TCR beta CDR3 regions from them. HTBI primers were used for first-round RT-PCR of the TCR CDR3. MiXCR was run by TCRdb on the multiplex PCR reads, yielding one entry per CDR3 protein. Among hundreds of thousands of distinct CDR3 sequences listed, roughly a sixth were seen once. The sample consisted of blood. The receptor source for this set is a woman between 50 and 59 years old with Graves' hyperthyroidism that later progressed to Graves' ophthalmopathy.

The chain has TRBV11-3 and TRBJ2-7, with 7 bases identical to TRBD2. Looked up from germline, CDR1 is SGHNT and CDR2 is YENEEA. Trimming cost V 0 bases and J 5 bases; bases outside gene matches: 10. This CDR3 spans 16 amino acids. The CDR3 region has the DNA TGTGCCAGCAGCTTAGATGGCAGGGAGGGTCGGGACGAGCAGTACTTC. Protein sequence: CASSLDGREGRDEQYF.

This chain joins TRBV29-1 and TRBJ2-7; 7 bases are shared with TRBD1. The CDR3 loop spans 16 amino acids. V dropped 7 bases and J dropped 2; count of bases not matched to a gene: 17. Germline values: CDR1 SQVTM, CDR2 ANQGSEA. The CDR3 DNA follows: TGCAGCGCGTTTGGATACAGGGACAGAACCGCCTACGAGCAGTACTTC. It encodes CSAFGYRDRTAYEQYF.

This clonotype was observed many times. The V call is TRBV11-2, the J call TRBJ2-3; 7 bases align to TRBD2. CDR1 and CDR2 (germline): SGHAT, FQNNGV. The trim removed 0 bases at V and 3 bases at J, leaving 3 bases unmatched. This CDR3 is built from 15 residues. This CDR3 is CASSLDWGGTDTQYF. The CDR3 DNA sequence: TGTGCCAGCAGCTTAGACTGGGGGGGGACAGATACGCAGTATTTT. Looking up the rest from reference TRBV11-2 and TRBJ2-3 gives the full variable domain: EAGVAQSPRYKIIEKRQSVAFWCNPISGHATLYWYQQILGQGPKLLIQFQNNGVVDDSQLPKDRFSAERLKGVDSTLKIQPAKLEDSAVYLCASSLDWGGTDTQYFGPGTRLTVL.

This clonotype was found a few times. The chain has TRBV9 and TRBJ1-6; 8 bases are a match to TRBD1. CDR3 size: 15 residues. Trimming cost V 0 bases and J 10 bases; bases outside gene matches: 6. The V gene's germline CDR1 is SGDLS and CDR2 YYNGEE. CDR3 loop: CASSVDQGALSPLHF. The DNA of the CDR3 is TGTGCCAGCAGCGTAGACCAGGGGGCGTTGTCACCCCTCCACTTT.

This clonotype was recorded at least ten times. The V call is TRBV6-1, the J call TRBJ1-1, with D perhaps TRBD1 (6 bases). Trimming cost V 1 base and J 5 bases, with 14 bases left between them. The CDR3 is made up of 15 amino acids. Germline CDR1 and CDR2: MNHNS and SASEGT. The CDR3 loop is CASSEEGRGWTEAFF. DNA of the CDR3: TGTGCCAGCAGTGAAGAGGGCAGGGGCTGGACTGAAGCTTTCTTT.